This is a list of T cell receptor beta chains from one sample in a study of identical twins. TCRdb recomputed calls from the 5' RACE reads with MiXCR, one row per CDR3 protein. The table shows roughly 710,000 distinct CDR3 sequences, with 5.5% to 6.5% occurring only once. Specimen: naive T cells sorted from blood. Receptor source: a man between 18 and 35 years old in good health. Both conserved end residues are part of each CDR3. D genes are given only for firm matches. Only part of the rows carry a size: once, few, many, or a class if the clone is expanded.

abundance,v_gene,d_gene,CDR3aa
.,TRBV7-9,.,CASSPWTASYNEQFF
.,TRBV4-2,.,CASSQSEQGDYGYTF
few,TRBV11-2,.,CASSIQGGRGETQYF
few,TRBV24-1,.,CATSDGAEFYNEQFF
.,TRBV7-2,.,CASSLMVGVNEQFF
.,TRBV6-5,.,CASRYSRTDQAFF
few,TRBV6-1,.,CASTPLGVGGPQHF
.,TRBV28,TRBD1,CASNLPGTATGELFF
.,TRBV30,.,CAWSGDREQFF
many,TRBV20-1,TRBD2,CSARPTSGAYNEQFF
few,TRBV7-9,TRBD1,CASSLGDRGNEQFF
few,TRBV28,TRBD1,CASSWDRAAKNIQYF
many,TRBV27,.,CASSSGTEGNYEQYF
many,TRBV7-3,TRBD1,CASSSSRTGRDEQFF
few,TRBV12-3/TRBV12-4,.,CASNPGLSYGYTF
many,TRBV12-3/TRBV12-4,TRBD2,CASRFSGSTDTQYF
many,TRBV28,TRBD2,CASSLPSGLLYNEQFF
few,TRBV6-5,TRBD2,CASSYASGRADQETQYF
many,TRBV2,.,CASSPQNSETQYF
many,TRBV29-1,.,CSAILQGRGLYEQYF
many,TRBV4-1,.,CASSQAGHLTDTQYF
few,TRBV18,.,CASSPWGQDYGYTF
many,TRBV7-2,.,CASSRTRELHEQFF
many,TRBV12-3/TRBV12-4,TRBD2,CASSPLATYYNEQFF
.,TRBV24-1,.,CAASDRGPLNSRSTQYF
many,TRBV9,TRBD2,CASSFSGLAGTEQYF
many,TRBV6-1,.,CASSEDRDDGYTF
.,TRBV7-2,TRBD1,CASSMRQGDGEQYF